These 32 T cell receptor beta chains share one sample of origin, sequenced in a study of blood T cell repertoires in COVID-19. Profiled with immunoSEQ multiplex PCR; TCRdb holds only in-frame clones, not every one. The sample lists around 150,000 clones, 65% to 90% seen once, with approximately 8.7% in the top ten. Sample: peripheral blood. The source is a woman aged 55-69 years with active or convalescent COVID-19.

The chain recombines TRBV6-5 with TRBJ2-7, with D maybe TRBD1 (6 bases). V was shortened by 6 bases and J by 7 bases, with 22 bases between the two germline ends. The CDR3 loop spans 15 amino acids. The germline V gene encodes CDR1 MNHEY and CDR2 SVGAGI. This CDR3 is CASRLRTAHLGEQYF. The CDR3 region has the DNA TGTGCCAGCAGGTTAAGGACAGCGCATTTAGGGGAGCAGTACTTC.

CDR3 sequence: CAIPLVRNEQFF. CDR3 nucleotide sequence: TGTGCCATCCCGCTCGTGCGCAATGAGCAGTTCTTC. The chain joins TRBV5-4 to TRBJ2-1, with unresolved D. This CDR3 is built from 12 residues. The germline gives CDR1 SGHNT, CDR2 YYREEE (reference sequence). Trimming took 9 bases from V and 6 from J, leaving 13 bases between them.

V gene TRBV18 combines with J gene TRBJ1-5, with TRBD1 as a possible D gene (6 bases). V lost 3 bases to trimming and J lost 0 bases, with 21 bases between them. The CDR3 spans 19 residues. CDR1 is KGHSH, CDR2 LQKENI, per germline. The CDR3 loop reads CASSPAGPGAPYSNQPQHF. As DNA, the CDR3 is TGTGCCAGCTCACCGGCGGGCCCAGGGGCCCCCTATAGCAATCAGCCCCAGCATTTT.

The rearrangement joins TRBV6-5 to TRBJ1-2; D might be TRBD1 (6 bases). The germline gives CDR1 MNHEY, CDR2 SVGAGI. V lost 4 bases, J lost 4 bases, and 13 bases lay in between. This CDR3 region has 14 residues. The CDR3 DNA sequence: TGTGCCAGCAGTTCTAGGACAGTCGTCTATGGCTACACCTTC. The encoded protein is CASSSRTVVYGYTF.

CDR3 sequence reads: CASRTQGRDGYTF. The CDR3, as DNA: TGTGCCAGCAGGACTCAGGGGAGGGATGGCTACACCTTC. V is TRBV19 and J is TRBJ1-2; TRBD1 might be the D (6 bases). The germline gives CDR1 LNHDA, CDR2 SQIVND (reference sequence). CDR3 size: 13 residues. V was cut by 9 bases and J by 6 bases, with 17 bases left in between.

Regarding this clone: Germline is not matched at one junction end, which may reflect a read error. The V gene is TRBV6-5, the J gene TRBJ1-6, with 9 bases fitting TRBD1. The V gene's germline CDR1 is MNHEY and CDR2 SVGAGI. There are 16 residues in the CDR3. Here the CDR3 DNA reads TGTGCCAGCAGTTACACCGGGACAGGGTATAGTTCACCCCTCCACTTT. Its translation is CASSYTGTGYSSPLHF.

Comment on this clone: The sample carries other DNA sequences with the same CDR3. The chain employs TRBV15 and TRBJ1-2; tentatively, D is TRBD1 (6 bases). Germline CDR1 and CDR2: LNHNV and YYDKDF (reference sequence). V was shortened by 0 bases and J by 4 bases, with 9 bases between the two germline ends. The CDR3 totals 14 residues. As DNA, the CDR3 is TGTGCCACCAGCAGAGATAGACAGGCCTATGGCTACACCTTC. Protein sequence: CATSRDRQAYGYTF.

The chain is built from TRBV4-2 and TRBJ2-1; D might be TRBD2 (6 bases). V was pared by 1 base and J by 9 bases, with 19 bases between. CDR3 size: 16 residues. Germline loops: CDR1 LGHNA, CDR2 YNFKEQ. The CDR3 protein is CASSQGEREAGGEQFF. The CDR3 region has the DNA TGTGCCAGCAGCCAAGGAGAGAGGGAGGCCGGGGGTGAGCAGTTCTTC.

This sequence joins TRBV6-1 and TRBJ1-1; TRBD1 matches at 7 bases. J gave up 1 base and V 2 bases, and 7 bases lay outside the gene matches. Germline CDR1 MNHNS, CDR2 SASEGT. The CDR3 sequence is 16 residues long. The CDR3 here is CASSERAGGTNTEAFF. CDR3 nucleotide sequence: TGTGCCAGCAGTGAAAGGGCAGGGGGAACGAACACTGAAGCTTTCTTT.

This clone was observed a single time. V is TRBV19 and J is TRBJ1-3, with TRBD1 matching over 7 bases. J lost 1 base, V lost 2 bases, and 8 bases had no gene match. This CDR3 is built from 17 residues. The V gene's germline CDR1 is LNHDA and CDR2 SQIVND (reference sequence). CDR3 residues: CASSINPGGWSGNTIYF. The DNA of the CDR3 is TGTGCCAGTAGTATAAACCCAGGGGGATGGTCTGGAAACACCATATATTTT.

V is TRBV11-2 and J is TRBJ2-1; no reliable D call. Germline CDR1 SGHAT, CDR2 FQNNGV. The CDR3 has 15 amino acids. The ends were cut back, 2 bases at V and 0 bases at J, with 8 bases in the middle. The CDR3 nucleotides are TGTGCCAGCAGCTTACCTAGGAGCTCCTACAATGAGCAGTTCTTC. Its translation: CASSLPRSSYNEQFF.

V gene TRBV6-5 combines with J gene TRBJ2-1; D perhaps matches TRBD2 (5 bases). This CDR3 has 14 amino acids. V was pared by 6 bases and J by 0 bases, with 9 bases between. Germline CDR1 reads MNHEY; CDR2 reads SVGAGI. The CDR3 coding sequence is TGTGCCAGCAGATTGACTACCTCCTACAATGAGCAGTTCTTC. Protein: CASRLTTSYNEQFF.

The V call is TRBV5-1, the J call TRBJ2-5, with 13 bases lining up with TRBD2. There are 16 residues in the CDR3. V lost 4 bases and J lost 1; bases outside the gene matches: 4. Germline CDR1 is SGHRS and CDR2 is YFSETQ. CDR3 sequence reads: CASSGGTSGIQETQYF. The CDR3 DNA follows: TGCGCCAGCAGCGGGGGGACTAGCGGGATCCAAGAGACCCAGTACTTC.

This chain connects TRBV27 to TRBJ1-6, with a tentative D call TRBD1 (5 bases). Trimming left V 6 bases short and J 6 bases short, with 15 bases between. Germline CDR1 and CDR2: MNHEY and SMNVEV (reference sequence). The CDR3 is made up of 15 amino acids. This chain's CDR3 is CASRGGLKGNSPLHF. In nucleotides, the CDR3 is TGTGCCAGCAGGGGGGGACTGAAAGGTAATTCACCCCTCCACTTT.

The rearrangement links TRBV19 to TRBJ1-1, with D perhaps matching TRBD1 (6 bases). This CDR3 spans 13 amino acids. The V and J ends lost 1 base and 11 bases respectively, with 14 bases between them. The V gene's germline CDR1 is LNHDA and CDR2 SQIVND (reference sequence). DNA for the CDR3: TGTGCCAGTAGTATAGGACAGGATCGAAATGCTTTCTTT. It specifies CASSIGQDRNAFF. The full variable domain, completed using reference TRBV19 and TRBJ1-1, is DGGITQSPKYLFRKEGQNVTLSCEQNLNHDAMYWYRQDPGQGLRLIYYSQIVNDFQKGDIAEGYSVSREKKESFPLTVTSAQKNPTAFYLCASSIGQDRNAFFGQGTRLTVV.

The chain links TRBV7-3 to TRBJ2-3; 7 positions match TRBD2. Germline-derived CDR1 and CDR2 are SGHTA and FQGTGA. V gave up 8 bases and J gave up 2 bases; unmatched junction bases: 4. The CDR3 has 13 amino acids. Written as DNA, the CDR3 is TGTGCCAGCTCCAGCGGGGCCACAGATACGCAGTATTTT. Translated: CASSSGATDTQYF.

This chain connects TRBV19 to TRBJ2-1; 10 bases map to TRBD1. V was clipped by 1 base and J by 7 bases; unmatched bases: 4. Germline CDR1 reads LNHDA; CDR2 reads SQIVND (reference sequence). The CDR3 has 15 amino acids. DNA for the CDR3: TGTGCCAGTAGTATAGGACAGGGGGCTTTAAATGAGCAGTTCTTC. Translated, it gives CASSIGQGALNEQFF.

This chain joins TRBV4-2 and TRBJ1-4; the D gene is possibly TRBD1 (5 bases). V was pared by 2 bases and J by 4 bases, with 14 bases between. Germline V gives CDR1 LGHNA, CDR2 YNFKEQ. The CDR3 totals 16 residues. The CDR3 DNA reads as TGTGCCAGCAGCCAACACCCCACGGGGGGTAATGAAAAACTGTTTTTT. Its translation: CASSQHPTGGNEKLFF.

The V and J genes are TRBV10-2 and TRBJ1-2; D ambiguous. Trimming stripped 5 bases from V and 0 bases from J, with 13 bases between. This CDR3 is 15 amino acids long. Germline-derived CDR1 and CDR2 are WSHSY and SAAADI. CDR3 coding DNA: TGCGCCAGCAGTCCTTCAGGATTCCCTAACTATGGCTACACCTTC. It yields the protein CASSPSGFPNYGYTF.

The gene calls are TRBV7-2 and TRBJ1-5, with D possibly TRBD1 on 5 matching bases. Trimming shortened V by 3 bases and J by 5 bases, and 8 bases separated the two germline ends. CDR1 and CDR2 from the germline V gene are SGHTA and FQGNSA. The CDR3 extends over 13 amino acids. The CDR3 is CASSLGLYQPQHF. The CDR3 coding sequence is TGTGCCAGCAGCTTGGGACTTTATCAGCCCCAGCATTTT.

The J gene is TRBJ2-6, the V gene TRBV5-5; maybe TRBD2 (5 bases). Trimming shortened V by 0 bases and J by 0 bases, and 19 bases separated the two germline ends. Germline lookup yields CDR1 SGHKS and CDR2 YYEKEE (reference sequence). This CDR3 is 20 amino acids long. CDR3 nucleotide sequence: TGTGCCAGCAGCTTGGCCGTTGGCGGAGGTATGATCTCTGGGGCCAACGTCCTGACTTTC. Encoded protein: CASSLAVGGGMISGANVLTF. The whole variable domain, remainder taken from reference TRBV5-5 and TRBJ2-6, is DAGVTQSPTHLIKTRGQQVTLRCSPISGHKSVSWYQQVLGQGPQFIFQYYEKEERGRGNFPDRFSARQFPNYSSELNVNALLLGDSALYLCASSLAVGGGMISGANVLTFGAGSRLTVL.

This chain uses TRBV7-3 with TRBJ2-7; 10 bases align to TRBD2. The trim removed 5 bases at V and 7 bases at J, leaving 5 bases unmatched. Germline assignment: CDR1 SGHTA and CDR2 FQGTGA. This CDR3 comprises 13 residues. The CDR3 protein is CASSLAGDVEQYF. DNA of the CDR3: TGTGCCAGCAGCCTAGCGGGAGACGTGGAGCAGTACTTC. The full variable domain, with the rest looked up from reference TRBV7-3 and TRBJ2-7, is GAGVSQTPSNKVTEKGKYVELRCDPISGHTALYWYRQSLGQGPEFLIYFQGTGAADDSGLPNDRFFAVRPEGSVSTLKIQRTERGDSAVYLCASSLAGDVEQYFGPGTRLTVT.

The chain couples TRBV5-1 to TRBJ1-2, with D perhaps TRBD1 (5 bases). With 2 bases removed from V and 6 bases from J, the gap between germline ends came to 11 bases. The CDR3 has 13 amino acids. CDR1 is SGHRS and CDR2 is YFSETQ in the germline V gene. The CDR3 loop is CASSFPGSNGYTF. The CDR3 DNA follows: TGCGCCAGCAGCTTCCCAGGGTCTAATGGCTACACCTTC.

The J gene is TRBJ1-1, the V gene TRBV10-2; 10 bases match TRBD1. The CDR3 is made up of 16 amino acids. Germline-derived CDR1 and CDR2 are WSHSY and SAAADI. Losses at the gene ends were 0 bases for V and 4 bases for J; bases not matched to a gene: 5. The CDR3 bases are TGCGCCAGCAGTGAGTCAGACAGGGGGCGGATCACTGAAGCTTTCTTT. Its protein is CASSESDRGRITEAFF.

V gene TRBV5-1 combines with J gene TRBJ2-3; D may be TRBD2 (5 bases). Trimming pared 3 bases from V and 0 bases from J, leaving 11 bases between. This CDR3 is built from 15 residues. Germline V lookup: CDR1 SGHRS, CDR2 YFSETQ. CDR3 loop: CASSWSGSSTDTQYF. The CDR3 nucleotides read TGCGCCAGCAGCTGGAGCGGATCTAGCACAGATACGCAGTATTTT.

V and J are TRBV27 and TRBJ1-4; unclear D gene. V dropped 2 bases and J dropped 0 bases, with 7 bases sitting between them. This CDR3 has 15 residues. Germline loops: CDR1 MNHEY, CDR2 SMNVEV (reference sequence). The CDR3 here is CASSLTRATNEKLFF. The CDR3 nucleotides read TGTGCCAGCAGTTTAACTCGTGCAACTAATGAAAAACTGTTTTTT.

The chain uses TRBV9 and TRBJ1-6; a possible D gene is TRBD1 (6 bases). The CDR3 is made up of 14 amino acids. The V gene lost 1 base and the J gene lost 8 bases, with 10 bases spanning the gap. Germline CDR1 SGDLS, CDR2 YYNGEE. In DNA form, the CDR3 reads TGTGCCAGCAGCGTAACAGGGTTAGATTCACCCCTCCACTTT. It specifies CASSVTGLDSPLHF.

This clone appeared a few times. The chain recombines TRBV2 with TRBJ1-2, with D possibly TRBD1 on 6 matching bases. Germline V gene sequence: CDR1 SNHLY, CDR2 FYNNEI. The CDR3 contains 13 residues. Deletions cut 1 base from V and 7 bases from J, with 10 bases between. In DNA form, the CDR3 reads TGTGCCAGCAGTGAAGGGCAGGGGACTGGCTACACCTTC. Amino acids: CASSEGQGTGYTF. Using reference TRBV2 and TRBJ1-2 for the parts outside the CDR3, the full variable domain is EPEVTQTPSHQVTQMGQEVILRCVPISNHLYFYWYRQILGQKVEFLVSFYNNEISEKSEIFDDQFSVERPDGSNFTLKIRSTKLEDSAMYFCASSEGQGTGYTFGSGTRLTVV.

This chain connects TRBV7-2 to TRBJ1-2; the match to TRBD1 covers 7 bases. V was clipped by 3 bases and J by 6 bases; unmatched bases: 7. This CDR3 is 14 amino acids long. From germline, CDR1 is SGHTA and CDR2 FQGNSA. This CDR3 reads CASSFRQGVDGYTF. CDR3 DNA sequence: TGTGCCAGCAGCTTCAGACAGGGCGTCGATGGCTACACCTTC.

This chain joins TRBV3-1 (or the pseudogene TRBV3-2) and TRBJ1-2; TRBD1 might be the D (5 bases). This CDR3 is built from 13 residues. CDR1 and CDR2 from the germline V gene are LGHDT and YNNKEL (reference sequence). The V end was cut by 2 bases, the J end by 7 bases, with 11 bases between. The CDR3 DNA reads as TGTGCCAGCAGCCAACAGGGTTTAGTTGGCTACACCTTC. The encoded protein is CASSQQGLVGYTF.

Written as DNA, the CDR3 is TGTGCCAGCAGCTTGGGGACAGGGGGTAGCGAGCAGTACTTC. This encodes CASSLGTGGSEQYF. V gene TRBV7-2 combines with J gene TRBJ2-7; TRBD1 matches at 11 bases. Germline values: CDR1 SGHTA, CDR2 FQGNSA. The V and J ends lost 3 bases and 6 bases, in that order; junction bases with no gene match: 4. The CDR3 is 14 residues long.

This clone came up a few times. The rearrangement links TRBV11-2 to TRBJ1-6, with D possibly TRBD1 on 5 matching bases. Germline values: CDR1 SGHAT, CDR2 FQNNGV. The CDR3 length is 13 residues. V gave up 3 bases and J gave up 10 bases, with 10 bases separating them. The CDR3, as DNA: TGTGCCAGCAGCTTTCAGGGCCAATCACCCCTCCACTTT. Translation gives CASSFQGQSPLHF.